This T cell receptor beta chain was obtained from a study of cytomegalovirus exposure and HLA in healthy donors. The PCR used 60 Vbeta and 13 Jbeta primers. The method was immunoSEQ multiplex PCR; TCRdb's version includes in-frame clones alone and lacks a portion of them. The table has around 64,000 clones, 65% to 90% seen once. V shed 5 bases, J shed 2 bases, and the junction held 8 bases outside the gene matches. CDR3 length equals 15 residues. Germline values: CDR1 LNHDA, CDR2 SQIVND (reference sequence). The V gene is TRBV19, the J gene TRBJ2-7, with 8 positions matching TRBD1. Source material: PBMCs. The TCR comes from a female donor in good health and CMV-seronegative. Here the CDR3 DNA reads TGTGCCAGTAGTTCCGGGACAGGCTCGGCCTACGAGCAGTACTTC. Its translation is CASSSGTGSAYEQYF.